This TCR beta chain stems from a study of blood T cell repertoires in COVID-19. For the study at large: Whether acute or convalescent, the COVID-19 samples came from the United States, Italy and Spain. PBMCs, B-cell-depleted T cells, or T cells provided the cDNA or gDNA that made up the material.

The CDR3 runs 14 residues. The V gene's germline CDR1 is SGHAT and CDR2 FQNNGV. Trimming removed 4 bases from V and 8 bases from J, with 14 bases in between. In the source study's methods: Nucleated cell counts were estimated from reference gene primer amplification. Data came from immunoSEQ multiplex PCR; TCRdb stores just in-frame clones and leaves some out. Clone size and the V and J calls come from that table; the DNA yielded D and trimming. The table records fewer than 200,000 clones, over 75% of them present only once. The chain links TRBV11-2 to TRBJ2-2; TRBD1 is a possible D gene (6 bases). The material sequenced was peripheral blood. This TCR was sampled from a man aged 50-59 years with acute or convalescent COVID-19. The CDR3 spells CASSSKQGIGELFF. DNA of the CDR3: TGTGCCAGCAGCTCAAAACAGGGTATTGGGGAGCTGTTTTTT.